The rows below give T cell receptor beta chains drawn from one sample of a study of cytomegalovirus exposure and HLA in healthy donors. Only in-frame clones appear in the TCRdb table, and some are missing; sequencing was by immunoSEQ multiplex PCR. This sample carries tens of thousands of clones, around 90% of them seen once, and the ten largest clones take 3.8%. The sequencing input was PBMCs. The receptors here all came from a woman aged 18-29 years in good health and CMV-seropositive. Each CDR3 is given with its conserved first and last residue. D genes are given only for firm matches. Only some rows state a clone size, as once, few, many or a class for expanded clones.

TRBD2	TRBJ2-1	NA	TRBV27	CASSQREGVYNEQFF	TGTGCCAGCAGCCAGCGGGAGGGCGTCTACAATGAGCAGTTCTTC
NA	TRBJ2-2	NA	TRBV5-4	CASSLEPSATSNGELFF	TGTGCCAGCAGCTTGGAGCCCAGCGCTACAAGCAACGGGGAGCTGTTTTTT
NA	TRBJ2-7	NA	TRBV11-2	CASSAVGGPYEQYF	TGTGCCAGCAGCGCCGTTGGGGGCCCCTACGAGCAGTACTTC
NA	TRBJ1-5	NA	TRBV19	CASSPRRSNQPQHF	TGTGCCAGTAGTCCCCGGAGAAGCAATCAGCCCCAGCATTTT
NA	TRBJ1-2	NA	TRBV30	CAWSGTSTVYYGYTF	TGTGCCTGGAGTGGAACATCGACAGTCTACTATGGCTACACCTTC
TRBD2	TRBJ2-3	few	TRBV19	CASSIEGGASYF	TGTGCCAGTAGTATTGAGGGAGGGGCGTCATATTTT
TRBD2	TRBJ2-2	NA	TRBV12-5	CASPRTSGLHRELFF	TGTGCTAGTCCTCGGACTAGCGGCCTTCACCGGGAGCTGTTTTTT
NA	TRBJ1-5	NA	TRBV30	CAWSLDISNQPQHF	TGTGCCTGGAGTTTGGACATTAGCAATCAGCCCCAGCATTTT
TRBD1	TRBJ1-1	NA	TRBV5-6	CASSLTGANTEAFF	TGTGCCAGCAGCTTGACAGGGGCCAACACTGAAGCTTTCTTT
NA	TRBJ1-4	NA	TRBV19	CASSTSSSGNEKLFF	TGTGCCAGTAGTACGTCCTCCAGCGGAAACGAAAAACTGTTTTTT
TRBD2	TRBJ2-3	NA	TRBV5-1	CASSLRTSRDTDTQYF	TGCGCCAGCAGCCTTAGGACTAGCAGAGACACAGATACGCAGTATTTT
NA	TRBJ1-5	NA	TRBV21-1	CASSGQGSNQPQHF	TGTGCCAGCAGCGGGCAGGGCAGCAATCAGCCCCAGCATTTT
NA	TRBJ1-1	NA	TRBV5-1	CASSLAVTGNMNTEAFF	TGCGCCAGCAGCTTGGCCGTCACAGGGAACATGAACACTGAAGCTTTCTTT
TRBD2	TRBJ2-7	NA	TRBV19	CASSGRLAGGSGPPQYF	TGTGCCAGTAGTGGACGACTAGCGGGGGGTTCTGGTCCCCCCCAGTACTTC
NA	TRBJ1-2	once	TRBV7-9	CASIVSNAGYGYTF	TGTGCCAGCATAGTGAGCAACGCGGGCTATGGCTACACCTTC
NA	TRBJ2-2	once	TRBV28	CASSSVGLGSRELFF	TGTGCCAGCAGTTCGGTTGGACTGGGCAGCCGGGAGCTGTTTTTT
TRBD1	TRBJ1-5	NA	TRBV11-3	CASSSLWEQGASNQPQHF	TGTGCCAGCAGCTCACTCTGGGAGCAGGGGGCAAGCAATCAGCCCCAGCATTTT
TRBD1	TRBJ2-5	NA	TRBV9	CASSRAGTGARQETQYF	TGTGCCAGCAGCAGAGCCGGGACAGGGGCCCGCCAAGAGACCCAGTACTTC
TRBD1	TRBJ2-1	NA	TRBV2	CASAGTGAREQFF	TGTGCCAGCGCGGGGACAGGTGCTCGTGAGCAGTTCTTC
NA	TRBJ2-1	NA	TRBV19	CASSIFRVRVSDEQFF	TGTGCCAGTAGTATTTTTCGGGTAAGGGTTAGCGATGAGCAGTTCTTC
NA	TRBJ2-7	NA	TRBV27	CASRNLGAYEQYF	TGTGCCAGCAGGAACCTAGGGGCCTACGAGCAGTACTTC
NA	TRBJ2-7	few	TRBV19	CASGRGSYEQYF	TGTGCCTCTGGCCGGGGAAGCTACGAGCAGTACTTC
TRBD2	TRBJ2-3	NA	TRBV15	CATSRGRGVTDTQYF	TGTGCCACCAGCAGAGGTCGGGGGGTAACAGATACGCAGTATTTT
NA	TRBJ2-7	NA	TRBV4-1	CASSARDTSYEQYF	TGCGCCAGCAGCGCCCGGGACACCTCCTACGAGCAGTACTTC
TRBD2	TRBJ2-3	once	TRBV4-1	CASSQGLAGDTDTQYF	TGCGCCAGCAGCCAAGGGCTAGCGGGAGATACAGATACGCAGTATTTT
TRBD2	TRBJ2-3	NA	TRBV4-1	CASSQSAGWTDTQYF	TGCGCCAGCAGCCAATCAGCGGGGTGGACAGATACGCAGTATTTT
TRBD1	TRBJ1-6	NA	TRBV4-2	CASSQGADRVKSPLHF	TGTGCCAGCAGCCAAGGTGCGGACAGGGTAAAATCACCCCTCCACTTT
NA	TRBJ1-2	NA	TRBV28	CASQYGANYGYTF	TGTGCCAGTCAGTACGGGGCTAACTATGGCTACACCTTC
NA	TRBJ2-7	NA	TRBV6-6	CASSYSAEREQYF	TGTGCCAGCAGTTACTCCGCCGAGCGCGAGCAGTACTTC
TRBD1	TRBJ2-7	NA	TRBV28	CASQLQGSSYEQYF	TGTGCCAGTCAGTTACAGGGGAGCTCCTACGAGCAGTACTTC
NA	TRBJ2-3	NA	TRBV7-9	CASSLLSTDTQYF	TGTGCCAGCAGCTTACTCAGCACAGATACGCAGTATTTT
TRBD2	TRBJ2-5	once	TRBV5-1	CASSSPRSGGGETQYF	TGCGCCAGCAGCTCCCCGCGAAGCGGGGGGGGAGAGACCCAGTACTTC
TRBD1	TRBJ2-3	NA	TRBV27	CASSSPRGRTDTQYF	TGTGCCAGCAGTTCCCCCAGGGGGCGAACAGATACGCAGTATTTT
NA	TRBJ2-5	once	TRBV30	CAWSVRGETQYF	TGTGCCTGGAGTGTACGGGGGGAGACCCAGTACTTC
NA	TRBJ1-5	NA	TRBV19	CASSPGTYRLHF	TGTGCCAGTAGCCCCGGGACATACCGCCTACATTTT
NA	TRBJ1-1	NA	TRBV5-1	CASSLAGQGRGTEAFF	TGCGCCAGCAGCTTGGCCGGGCAGGGGAGAGGGACTGAAGCTTTCTTT
NA	TRBJ2-7	once	TRBV7-9	CASGTGQLAHEQYF	TGTGCCAGCGGAACAGGACAGCTCGCCCACGAGCAGTACTTC
TRBD1	TRBJ2-5	NA	TRBV27	CASSFAGTEETQYF	TGTGCCAGCAGTTTTGCCGGGACAGAAGAGACCCAGTACTTC
NA	TRBJ2-1	NA	TRBV19	CASSINLLRESGNEQFF	TGTGCCAGTAGTATAAATCTCCTGAGGGAGTCAGGCAATGAGCAGTTCTTC
NA	TRBJ2-3	NA	TRBV9	CASSVVGTSTDTQYF	TGTGCCAGCAGCGTAGTGGGGACTAGCACAGATACGCAGTATTTT
NA	TRBJ2-7	NA	TRBV5-4	CASSLAGETEQYF	TGTGCCAGCAGCTTGGCTGGGGAGACCGAGCAGTACTTC
NA	TRBJ1-6	NA	TRBV6-5	CASRNSAYNSPLHF	TGTGCCAGCAGGAACAGTGCCTATAATTCACCCCTCCACTTT
NA	TRBJ1-1	NA	TRBV9	CASSVGTAMNTEAFF	TGTGCCAGCAGCGTAGGTACAGCCATGAACACTGAAGCTTTCTTT
TRBD2	TRBJ2-1	NA	TRBV28	CASSSGSLSGKSHNEQFF	TGTGCCAGCAGTTCTGGGTCTCTAAGCGGGAAATCTCACAATGAGCAGTTCTTC
NA	TRBJ2-5	NA	TRBV20-1	CSAKGEETQYF	TGCAGTGCGAAGGGGGAAGAGACCCAGTACTTC
NA	TRBJ2-5	NA	TRBV6-1	CASNGRVEETQYF	TGTGCCAGCAACGGCAGGGTAGAAGAGACCCAGTACTTC
TRBD2	TRBJ2-1	NA	TRBV6-1	CASSEVAGEKGHEQFF	TGTGCCAGCAGTGAGGTAGCGGGGGAAAAAGGCCATGAGCAGTTCTTC
TRBD2	TRBJ2-2	NA	TRBV9	CASSVGAAGGYGELFF	TGTGCCAGCAGCGTAGGTGCGGCCGGGGGGTACGGGGAGCTGTTTTTT
TRBD2	TRBJ2-7	NA	TRBV5-4	CASSAGTSGSAPYEQYF	TGTGCCAGCAGCGCCGGGACTAGCGGATCCGCACCCTACGAGCAGTACTTC
TRBD2	TRBJ2-1	NA	TRBV15	CATSPDGTSGANEQFF	TGTGCCACCAGCCCAGACGGGACTAGCGGGGCCAATGAGCAGTTCTTC
NA	TRBJ2-3	NA	TRBV30	CAWSVQRNRQYF	TGTGCCTGGAGTGTACAAAGGAACAGGCAGTATTTT
NA	TRBJ1-2	NA	TRBV27	CASSLSKTGSGYTF	TGTGCCAGCAGTTTATCCAAGACAGGCTCGGGCTACACCTTC
NA	TRBJ1-1	once	TRBV30	CAWSVEGRGAFF	TGTGCCTGGAGTGTAGAGGGCCGGGGAGCTTTCTTT
TRBD2	TRBJ2-2	NA	TRBV4-1	CASSQLAGGVTGELFF	TGCGCCAGCAGCCAACTAGCGGGGGGCGTAACCGGGGAGCTGTTTTTT
TRBD1	TRBJ1-1	NA	TRBV6-1	CASSVSLGQSKVEAFF	TGTGCCAGCAGTGTTTCATTGGGACAGAGTAAAGTTGAAGCTTTCTTT
NA	TRBJ2-7	NA	TRBV5-1	CASSLLGQHLDEQYF	TGCGCCAGCAGCTTGTTAGGACAGCACCTAGACGAGCAGTACTTC
NA	TRBJ2-7	NA	TRBV7-2	CASSRAGSYEQYF	TGTGCCAGCAGCCGCGCGGGTTCCTACGAGCAGTACTTC
NA	TRBJ2-7	NA	TRBV14	CASSQVSTYEQYF	TGTGCCAGCAGCCAAGTGTCAACCTACGAGCAGTACTTC
TRBD1	TRBJ1-2	NA	TRBV5-1	CASSTDRGGWHYGYTF	TGCGCCAGCAGCACTGACAGGGGTGGTTGGCACTATGGCTACACCTTC
NA	TRBJ1-6	NA	TRBV4-1	CASRAAQGEGSPLHF	TGCGCCAGCAGGGCCGCACAGGGAGAAGGTTCACCCCTCCACTTT